This TCR beta chain was recorded in a study of blood T cell repertoires in COVID-19. Study-level information: The study drew acute and convalescent COVID-19 samples from the United States, Italy and Spain.

J gave up 8 bases and V 2 bases, and 12 bases lay outside the gene matches. CDR3 length equals 16 residues. Germline CDR1 is SNHLY and CDR2 is FYNNEI. Sequenced by immunoSEQ multiplex PCR; TCRdb stores in-frame clones only, minus some. This table has almost 350,000 clones, about 92% appearing once. The chain recombines TRBV2 with TRBJ1-2; 9 bases line up with TRBD1. The specimen sequenced was peripheral blood. This clonotype was obtained from an older woman with COVID-19, enrolled during active disease. The CDR3 DNA is TGTGCCAGCAGTGAACAGCCGGGACAGGGACCGGGGGGCTACACCTTC. The encoded protein is CASSEQPGQGPGGYTF. The whole variable domain, filled in from reference TRBV2 and TRBJ1-2, reads EPEVTQTPSHQVTQMGQEVILRCVPISNHLYFYWYRQILGQKVEFLVSFYNNEISEKSEIFDDQFSVERPDGSNFTLKIRSTKLEDSAMYFCASSEQPGQGPGGYTFGSGTRLTVV.